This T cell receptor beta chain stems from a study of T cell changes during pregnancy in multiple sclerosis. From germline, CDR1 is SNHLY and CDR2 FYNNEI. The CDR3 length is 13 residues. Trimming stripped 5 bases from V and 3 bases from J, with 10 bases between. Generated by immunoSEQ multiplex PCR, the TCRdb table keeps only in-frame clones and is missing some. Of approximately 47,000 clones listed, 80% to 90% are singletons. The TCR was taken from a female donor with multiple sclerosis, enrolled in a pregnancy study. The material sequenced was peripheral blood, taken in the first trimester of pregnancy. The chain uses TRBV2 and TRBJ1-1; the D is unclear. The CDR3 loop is CASSPTAYTEAFF. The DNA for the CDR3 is TGTGCCAGCAGTCCTACAGCATACACTGAAGCTTTCTTT.